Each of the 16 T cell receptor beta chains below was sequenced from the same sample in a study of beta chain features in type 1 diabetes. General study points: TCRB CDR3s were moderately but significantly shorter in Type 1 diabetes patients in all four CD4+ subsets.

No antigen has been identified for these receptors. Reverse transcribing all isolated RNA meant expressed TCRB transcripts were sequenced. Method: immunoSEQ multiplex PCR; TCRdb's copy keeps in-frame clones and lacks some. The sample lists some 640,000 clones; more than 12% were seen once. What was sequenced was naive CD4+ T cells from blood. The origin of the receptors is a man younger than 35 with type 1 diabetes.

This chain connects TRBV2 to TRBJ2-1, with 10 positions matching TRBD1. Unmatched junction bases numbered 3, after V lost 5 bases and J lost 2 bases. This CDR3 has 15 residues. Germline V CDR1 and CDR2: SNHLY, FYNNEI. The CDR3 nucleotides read TGTGCCAGCAGTCCAGACAGGGGGCCCTACAATGAGCAGTTCTTC. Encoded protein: CASSPDRGPYNEQFF.

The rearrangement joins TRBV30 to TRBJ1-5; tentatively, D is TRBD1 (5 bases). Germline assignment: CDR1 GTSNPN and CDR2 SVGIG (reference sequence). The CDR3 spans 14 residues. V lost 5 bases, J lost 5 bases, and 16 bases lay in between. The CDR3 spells CAWQGLLGDQPQHF. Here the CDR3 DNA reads TGTGCCTGGCAGGGACTTCTGGGGGATCAGCCCCAGCATTTT.

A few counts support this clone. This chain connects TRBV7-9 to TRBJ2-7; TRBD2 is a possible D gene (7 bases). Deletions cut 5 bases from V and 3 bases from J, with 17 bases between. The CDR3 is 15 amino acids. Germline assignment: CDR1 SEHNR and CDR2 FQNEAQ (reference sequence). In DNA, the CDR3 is TGTGCCAGCAGCGCCCGAGGGGGGGACGGCTACGAGCAGTACTTC. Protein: CASSARGGDGYEQYF.

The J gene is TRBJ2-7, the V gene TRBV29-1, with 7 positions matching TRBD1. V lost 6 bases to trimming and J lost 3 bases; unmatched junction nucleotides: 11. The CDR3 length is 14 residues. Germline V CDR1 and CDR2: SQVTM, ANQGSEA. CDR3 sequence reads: CSVGLSWDSYEQYF. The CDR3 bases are TGCAGCGTGGGCCTCAGTTGGGACAGCTACGAGCAGTACTTC.

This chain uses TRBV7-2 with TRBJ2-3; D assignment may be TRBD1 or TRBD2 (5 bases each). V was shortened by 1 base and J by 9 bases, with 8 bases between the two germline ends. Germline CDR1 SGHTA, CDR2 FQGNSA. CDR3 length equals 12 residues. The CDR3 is CASSLGGNTQYF. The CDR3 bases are TGTGCCAGCAGCTTAGGGGGGAACACGCAGTATTTT.

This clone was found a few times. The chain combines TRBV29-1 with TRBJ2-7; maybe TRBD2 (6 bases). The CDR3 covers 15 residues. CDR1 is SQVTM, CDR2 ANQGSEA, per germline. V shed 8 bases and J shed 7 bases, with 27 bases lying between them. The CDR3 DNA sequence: TGCAGCTCTCGGCGGGGAGAACTTGCCCCCTGGGAGCAGTACTTC. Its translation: CSSRRGELAPWEQYF.

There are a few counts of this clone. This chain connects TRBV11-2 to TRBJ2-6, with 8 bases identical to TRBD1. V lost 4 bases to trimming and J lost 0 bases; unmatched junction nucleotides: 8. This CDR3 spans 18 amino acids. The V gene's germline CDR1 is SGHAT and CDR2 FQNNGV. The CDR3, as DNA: TGTGCCAGCAGCTCGAGGACAGGGCTGGGCTCTGGGGCCAACGTCCTGACTTTC. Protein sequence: CASSSRTGLGSGANVLTF. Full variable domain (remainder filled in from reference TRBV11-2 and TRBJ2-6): EAGVAQSPRYKIIEKRQSVAFWCNPISGHATLYWYQQILGQGPKLLIQFQNNGVVDDSQLPKDRFSAERLKGVDSTLKIQPAKLEDSAVYLCASSSRTGLGSGANVLTFGAGSRLTVL.

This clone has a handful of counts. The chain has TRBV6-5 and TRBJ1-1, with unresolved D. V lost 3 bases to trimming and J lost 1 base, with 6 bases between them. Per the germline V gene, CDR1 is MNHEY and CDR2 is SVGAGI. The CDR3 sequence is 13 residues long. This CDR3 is CASSYLRNTEAFF. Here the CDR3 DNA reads TGTGCCAGCAGTTATCTAAGGAACACTGAAGCTTTCTTT.

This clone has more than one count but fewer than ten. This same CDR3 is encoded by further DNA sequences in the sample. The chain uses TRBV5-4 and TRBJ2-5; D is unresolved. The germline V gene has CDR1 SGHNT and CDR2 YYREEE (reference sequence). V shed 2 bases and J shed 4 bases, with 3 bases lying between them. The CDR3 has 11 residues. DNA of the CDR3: TGTGCCAGCAGCTTTGGAGAGACCCAGTACTTC. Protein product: CASSFGETQYF.

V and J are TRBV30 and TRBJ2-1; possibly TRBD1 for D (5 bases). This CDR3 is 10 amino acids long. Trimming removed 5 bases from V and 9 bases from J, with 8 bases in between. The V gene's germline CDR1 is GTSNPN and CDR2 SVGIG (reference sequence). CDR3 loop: CAWGRGEQFF. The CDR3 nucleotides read TGTGCCTGGGGTAGGGGTGAGCAGTTCTTC.

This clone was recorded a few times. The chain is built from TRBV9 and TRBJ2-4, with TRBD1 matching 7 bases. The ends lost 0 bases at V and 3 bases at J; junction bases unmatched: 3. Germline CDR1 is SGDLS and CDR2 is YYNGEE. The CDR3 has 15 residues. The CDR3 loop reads CASSVGGTDKNIQYF. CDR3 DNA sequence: TGTGCCAGCAGCGTAGGGGGGACAGACAAAAACATTCAGTACTTC. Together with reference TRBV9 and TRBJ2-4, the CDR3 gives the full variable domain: DSGVTQTPKHLITATGQRVTLRCSPRSGDLSVYWYQQSLDQGLQFLIQYYNGEERAKGNILERFSAQQFPDLHSELNLSSLELGDSALYFCASSVGGTDKNIQYFGAGTRLSVL.

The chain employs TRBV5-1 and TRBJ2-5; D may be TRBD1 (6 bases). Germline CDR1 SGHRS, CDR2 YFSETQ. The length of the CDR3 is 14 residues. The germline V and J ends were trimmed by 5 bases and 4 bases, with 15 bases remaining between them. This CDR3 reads CASRLQGSGETQYF. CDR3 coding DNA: TGCGCCAGCAGGCTACAGGGATCGGGAGAGACCCAGTACTTC.

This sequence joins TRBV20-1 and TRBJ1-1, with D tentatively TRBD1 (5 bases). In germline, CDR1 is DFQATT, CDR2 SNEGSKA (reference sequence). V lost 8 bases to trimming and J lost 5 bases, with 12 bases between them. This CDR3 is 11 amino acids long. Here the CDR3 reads CSMTVWTEAFF. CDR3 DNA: TGCAGTATGACAGTATGGACTGAAGCTTTCTTT.

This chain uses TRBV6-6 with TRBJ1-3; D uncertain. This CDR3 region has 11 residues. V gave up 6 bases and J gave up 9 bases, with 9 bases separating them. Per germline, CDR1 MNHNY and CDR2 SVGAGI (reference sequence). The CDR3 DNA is TGTGCCAGCAGCCCCCCTCCCACCATATATTTT. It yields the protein CASSPPPTIYF.

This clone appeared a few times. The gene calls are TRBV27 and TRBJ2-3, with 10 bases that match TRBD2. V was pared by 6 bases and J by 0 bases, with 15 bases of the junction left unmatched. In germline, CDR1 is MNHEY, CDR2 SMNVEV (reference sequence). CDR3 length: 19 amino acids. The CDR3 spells CASSIRPAGGLMSTDTQYF. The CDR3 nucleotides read TGTGCCAGCAGCATTAGGCCAGCGGGGGGGCTTATGAGCACAGATACGCAGTATTTT.

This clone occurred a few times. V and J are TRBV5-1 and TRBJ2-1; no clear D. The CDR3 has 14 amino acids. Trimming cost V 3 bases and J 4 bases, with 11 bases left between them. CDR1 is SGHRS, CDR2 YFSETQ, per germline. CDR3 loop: CASSSRTEYNEQFF. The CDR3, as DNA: TGCGCCAGCAGCTCGAGGACGGAGTACAATGAGCAGTTCTTC.